This is a list of T cell receptor beta chains from one sample in a study of shared clonotypes between healthy human individuals. The repertoire was sequenced with immunoSEQ multiplex PCR; TCRdb's copy has only in-frame clones and lacks some. Of over 2,000,000 clones in the sample, 93% were seen once. What was sequenced was naive CD8+ T cells from PBMCs. The receptors shown here come from a man between 18 and 29 years old in good health. Some clones in this sample may be carry-over from other donors' samples. The CDR3 runs from the conserved cysteine through the conserved F or W. A D gene is named only where the DNA matches it firmly. For some rows the clone size is stated as once, few or many, or as a class when expanded; others skip it.

size	V	J	D	DNA	CDR3
.	TRBV19	TRBJ1-2	.	TGTGCCAGTAGTATTTTAGGCAGCTATGGCTACACCTTC	CASSILGSYGYTF
.	TRBV7-9	TRBJ1-5	.	TGTGCCAGCAGCCCACTGGACAGTTATAGCAATCAGCCCCAGCATTTT	CASSPLDSYSNQPQHF
.	TRBV23-1	TRBJ2-1	TRBD2	TGCGCCAGCAGTCAATCGACTATGGGACCTAGCGGGATTTACAATGAGCAGTTCTTC	CASSQSTMGPSGIYNEQFF
.	TRBV27	TRBJ2-7	TRBD1	TGTGCCAGCAGTCCCTGGACAGGGGTTAACTACGAGCAGTACTTC	CASSPWTGVNYEQYF
.	TRBV11-2	TRBJ2-1	.	TGTGCCAGCAGCTTACGGATGAGCTCCTACAATGAGCAGTTCTTC	CASSLRMSSYNEQFF
.	TRBV10-1	TRBJ2-1	.	TGCGCCAGCAGTGAGTCGGGGTCCTACAATGAGCAGTTCTTC	CASSESGSYNEQFF
.	TRBV4-2	TRBJ1-1	.	TGTGCCAGCAGCCAAGATCCGACAGGTTTGAACACTGAAGCTTTCTTT	CASSQDPTGLNTEAFF
once	TRBV29-1	TRBJ2-7	TRBD1	TGCAGCGTTTACGGGACAGGGGGCTACGAGCAGTACTTC	CSVYGTGGYEQYF
.	TRBV4-1	TRBJ1-4	TRBD1	TGCGCCAGCAGCCAACAGACAGGGGGCCTTCTTAATGAAAAACTGTTTTTT	CASSQQTGGLLNEKLFF
.	TRBV29-1	TRBJ2-7	.	TGCAGCGCAGGACACAACTACGAGCAGTACTTC	CSAGHNYEQYF
once	TRBV7-9	TRBJ2-1	TRBD1	TGTGCCAGCAGCCGGGACAGCTACTACAATGAGCAGTTCTTC	CASSRDSYYNEQFF
.	TRBV9	TRBJ2-3	.	TGTGCCAGCAGCGTAGTTTCGACAGCCTACACAGATACGCAGTATTTT	CASSVVSTAYTDTQYF
.	TRBV6-6	TRBJ2-7	TRBD2	TGTGCCAGCAGAGCAGCGGGAGGGGCCTACGAGCAGTACTTC	CASRAAGGAYEQYF
.	TRBV27	TRBJ2-2	TRBD1	TGTGCCAGCGGACCGTTAGGACAGGGGGGCTCGGAGCTGTTTTTT	CASGPLGQGGSELFF
.	TRBV16	TRBJ2-7	TRBD1	TGTGCCAGCAGCCACCCGAACCTACCGGGACAGGGGGTACAAGGGGGCTACGAGCAGTACTTC	CASSHPNLPGQGVQGGYEQYF
.	TRBV7-9	TRBJ2-1	.	TGTGCCAGCAGGTCGGGAGCTGAGGGGGACAATGAGCAGTTCTTC	CASRSGAEGDNEQFF
.	TRBV7-8	TRBJ2-5	.	TGTGCCAGCAGCTATGGCTTCAGAGCAGAGACCCAGTACTTC	CASSYGFRAETQYF
once	TRBV7-9	TRBJ2-7	.	TGTGCCAGCAGCTTATCGTCGGCAGGCTCCTACGAGCAGTACTTC	CASSLSSAGSYEQYF
.	TRBV29-1	TRBJ2-2	.	TGCAGCGTTCCGGCGGGTGGCGGGGAGCTGTTTTTT	CSVPAGGGELFF
once	TRBV27	TRBJ1-5	.	TGTGCCAGCAGTATGGGAACGCAGGCCTACAATCAGCCCCAGCATTTT	CASSMGTQAYNQPQHF
.	TRBV4-3	TRBJ1-5	.	TGCGCCAGCAGCCAAGAGCTAGGACTATATAGCAATCAGCCCCAGCATTTT	CASSQELGLYSNQPQHF
.	TRBV11-2	TRBJ2-1	.	TGTGCCAGCAGCTTAGGGGCAGGGGCAATCAGCTCCTACAATGAGCAGTTCTTC	CASSLGAGAISSYNEQFF
.	TRBV7-7	TRBJ2-1	TRBD2	TGTGCCAGCAGCCAGACTAGCGACTCCTACAATGAGCAGTTCTTC	CASSQTSDSYNEQFF
.	TRBV29-1	TRBJ1-3	.	TGCAGCGCTCTTGGGGGGGGAAACACCATATATTTT	CSALGGGNTIYF
.	TRBV6-6	TRBJ1-5	.	TGTGCCAGCAGTTTTCTGGACAGCGATCAGCCCCAGCATTTT	CASSFLDSDQPQHF
.	TRBV30	TRBJ1-4	TRBD1	TGTGCCTGGAGGGCAGGGGGTCGGGCTAATGAAAAACTGTTTTTT	CAWRAGGRANEKLFF
.	TRBV19	TRBJ1-5	.	TGTGCCAGTATAAGCTCTTTTCTGGCAGGGAGTAGTCAGCCCCAGCATTTT	CASISSFLAGSSQPQHF
.	TRBV6-1	TRBJ1-1	.	TGTGCCAGCAGTGGACCCGGGCAATCGAAGATGAACACTGAAGCTTTCTTT	CASSGPGQSKMNTEAFF
.	TRBV27	TRBJ1-1	.	TGTGCCAGCAGTTCCCTGGGGGAAGAAGACACTGAAGCTTTCTTT	CASSSLGEEDTEAFF
.	TRBV6-5	TRBJ1-1	.	TGTGCCAGCAGTTACTCGTTTCGGAACACTGAAGCTTTCTTT	CASSYSFRNTEAFF
.	TRBV7-9	TRBJ2-5	TRBD2	TGTGCCAGCAGCTTAGGACTAGCGGGGGGAGAGACCCAGTACTTC	CASSLGLAGGETQYF
.	TRBV27	TRBJ2-5	TRBD1	TGTGCCAGCAGTGCCGGGACAGGGGGCTTGTTGTGGGAGACCCAGTACTTC	CASSAGTGGLLWETQYF
.	TRBV7-9	TRBJ2-7	TRBD2	TGTGCCAGCAGCCACCTTCTAGCGGGAGGGCCCCCCACCGAAGAGCAGTACTTC	CASSHLLAGGPPTEEQYF
.	TRBV6-6	TRBJ2-7	.	TGTGCCAGCAGTTACTACAACAATGGCGAGCAGTACTTC	CASSYYNNGEQYF
.	TRBV4-3	TRBJ1-1	TRBD1	TGCGCCAGCAGCCAAGATAGACAGGGTTCGGTAAAAGCTTTCTTT	CASSQDRQGSVKAFF
.	TRBV6-5	TRBJ1-2	.	TGTGCCAGCAGGTTCCGCGAGGGGATTTATGGCTACACCTTC	CASRFREGIYGYTF
.	TRBV5-6	TRBJ1-5	.	TGTGCCAGCAGCTTAGCAGGTAGCAACTATCAGCCCCAGCATTTT	CASSLAGSNYQPQHF
.	TRBV27	TRBJ2-3	TRBD1	TGTGCCAGCAGTTTAGGGGACAGGGTTTCAGATACGCAGTATTTT	CASSLGDRVSDTQYF
.	TRBV6-1	TRBJ2-7	.	TGTGCCAGCAGTGAACTGGCCTACGAGCAGTACTTC	CASSELAYEQYF
.	TRBV30	TRBJ2-2	TRBD2	TGTGCCTGGACGTTTGCGGGAGTGAGCGGGGAGCTGTTTTTT	CAWTFAGVSGELFF
.	TRBV7-9	TRBJ1-1	.	TGTGCCAGCAGCCAAATTACAGGTCTGAACACTGAAGCTTTCTTT	CASSQITGLNTEAFF
.	TRBV19	TRBJ2-1	TRBD2	TGTGCCAGTACCAACGCGCAAGGACTAGCGGCATACAATGAGCAGTTCTTC	CASTNAQGLAAYNEQFF
.	TRBV7-9	TRBJ2-5	.	TGTGCCAGCACCCCCGGCGTCCAAGAGACCCAGTACTTC	CASTPGVQETQYF
.	TRBV5-1	TRBJ2-7	TRBD1	TGCGCCAGCAGCCATGGACAGGTCACCTACGAGCAGTACTTC	CASSHGQVTYEQYF
.	TRBV28	TRBJ1-2	.	TGTGCCAGCAGCAATATCTCGGGCTACACCTTC	CASSNISGYTF
.	TRBV11-2	TRBJ1-2	.	TGTGCCAGCAGCTTAGTCCAAAGGGCCAACTATGGCTACACCTTC	CASSLVQRANYGYTF
.	TRBV19	TRBJ2-7	TRBD2	TGTGCCAGTAGTATTTCCGGCGGGAGACTGTACGAGCAGTACTTC	CASSISGGRLYEQYF
.	TRBV27	TRBJ2-1	TRBD2	TGTGCCAGCAGTTTCGGACTAGCGGGATGGAATGAGCAGTTCTTC	CASSFGLAGWNEQFF
.	TRBV28	TRBJ2-1	TRBD2	TGTGCCAGCACCTATGGAGCGGGAGGGCCCCTCTTC	CASTYGAGGPLF
.	TRBV4-3	TRBJ1-2	.	TGCGCCAGCAGCCAAGAATCGGGGGATTTTAATGGCTACACCTTC	CASSQESGDFNGYTF